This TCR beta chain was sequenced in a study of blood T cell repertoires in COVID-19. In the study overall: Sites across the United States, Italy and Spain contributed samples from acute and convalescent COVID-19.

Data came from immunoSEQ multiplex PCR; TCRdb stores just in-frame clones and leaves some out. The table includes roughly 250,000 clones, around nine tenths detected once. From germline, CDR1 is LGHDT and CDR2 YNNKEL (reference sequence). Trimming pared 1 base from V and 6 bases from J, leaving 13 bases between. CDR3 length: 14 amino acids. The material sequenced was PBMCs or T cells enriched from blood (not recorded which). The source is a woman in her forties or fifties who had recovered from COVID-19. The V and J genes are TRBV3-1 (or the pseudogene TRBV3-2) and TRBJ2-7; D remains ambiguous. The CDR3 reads CASSQALRTGEQYF. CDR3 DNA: TGTGCCAGCAGCCAAGCCCTACGTACTGGCGAGCAGTACTTC.